Sequencing of this T cell receptor beta chain was carried out in a study of T cells in Graves' hyperthyroidism and ophthalmopathy. For the study at large: The authors collected peripheral blood at initial diagnosis, before any treatment.

PBMCs were derived from roughly 10 ml fresh peripheral blood. This clonotype was counted at least ten times. The antigen remains unidentified. Amplified TCR beta CDR3 regions came from RNA transcripts. TCR CDR3 underwent first-round RT-PCR with the HTBI primer set. TCRdb redid the calling of the multiplex PCR reads with MiXCR, one entry per CDR3 protein. There are hundreds of thousands of distinct CDR3 sequences in the sample; around 38% occur only once, and approximately 10% lies in the top ten. Study-wide points: By a 13 V-J model, ophthalmopathy was set apart from stable hyperthyroidism. In the blood, most expanded thyroid clonotypes above 0.001 appeared as well.

This TCR was recovered from a man aged 18 to 30 with Graves' hyperthyroidism. The material sequenced was blood.

CDR3 coding DNA: TGTGCCAGCAGAGTCGACAGGGAGGCTGAAGCTTTCTTT. It codes for CASRVDREAEAFF. The V gene is TRBV7-2, the J gene TRBJ1-1; 7 bases are shared with TRBD1. This CDR3 contains 13 residues. V trimming: 6 bases; J trimming: 6 bases; junction bases outside the gene matches: 7. Germline lookup yields CDR1 SGHTA and CDR2 FQGNSA.